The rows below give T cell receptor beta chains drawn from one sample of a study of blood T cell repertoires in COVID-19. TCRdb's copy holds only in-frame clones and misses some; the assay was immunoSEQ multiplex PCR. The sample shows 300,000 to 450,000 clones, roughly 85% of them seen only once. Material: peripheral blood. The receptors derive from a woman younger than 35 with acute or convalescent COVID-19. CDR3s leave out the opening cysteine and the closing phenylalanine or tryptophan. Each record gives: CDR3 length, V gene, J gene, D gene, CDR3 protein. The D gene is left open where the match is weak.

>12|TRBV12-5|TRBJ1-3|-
ASGPRGGGNTIY
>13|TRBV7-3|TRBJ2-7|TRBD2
ASSREYGGAYEQY
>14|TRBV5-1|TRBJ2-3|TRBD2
ASSLDSGGATDTQY
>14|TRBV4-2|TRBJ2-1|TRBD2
ASSQDPSGNGNEQF
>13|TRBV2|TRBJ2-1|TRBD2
ASSPLTSAPAEQF
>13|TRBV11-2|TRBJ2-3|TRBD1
ASSLEGQNTDTQY
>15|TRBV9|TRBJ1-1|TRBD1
ASSRRDRGYMNTEAF
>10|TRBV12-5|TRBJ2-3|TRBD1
ASGSDRGTQY
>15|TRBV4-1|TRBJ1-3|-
ASSQVDRRTSGNTIY
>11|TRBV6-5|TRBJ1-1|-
ASSYSTSTEAF